Each of the 23 T cell receptor beta chains below was sequenced from the same sample in a study of CD8 T cells in ankylosing spondylitis. Study-wide findings and caveats: There was a TCR beta motif, made of fewer than 10 highly homologous variants, that appeared characteristic of ankylosing spondylitis blood.

TCRdb redid the calling of the 5' RACE reads with MiXCR, one entry per CDR3 protein. The sample has more than 250,000 distinct CDR3 sequences, 7% to 9% seen once. Their target antigens are unknown. The sample was blood, either unsorted or a sorted T cell fraction (not recorded which). All receptors derive from a male donor with ankylosing spondylitis.

At least ten counts were recorded for this clonotype. The chain recombines TRBV9 with TRBJ1-6; TRBD1 matches at 9 bases. The length of the CDR3 is 15 residues. V lost 3 bases, J lost 7 bases, and 5 bases stayed unmatched. Germline CDR1 and CDR2: SGDLS and YYNGEE. DNA for the CDR3: TGTGCCAGCAGCGGGGGGACAGGGCTCAATTCACCCCTCCACTTT. The encoded protein is CASSGGTGLNSPLHF.

The table lists this clonotype with many counts. The V call is TRBV6-2 or TRBV6-3, the J call TRBJ1-1; tentative D call: TRBD1 (6 bases). The CDR3 is made up of 12 amino acids. V was trimmed by 2 bases and J by 9 bases, leaving 10 bases between them. The V gene's germline CDR1 is MNHEY and CDR2 SVGEGT. For the CDR3, the DNA is TGTGCCAGCAGTTACGGCGGGGGGCAAGCTTTCTTT. Translated, it gives CASSYGGGQAFF.

V is TRBV7-9 and J is TRBJ2-7, with 9 bases fitting TRBD1. Looked up from germline, CDR1 is SEHNR and CDR2 is FQNEAQ (reference sequence). Trimming removed 1 base from V and 6 bases from J; junction bases left unmatched: 4. CDR3 size: 14 residues. The CDR3 DNA reads as TGTGCCAGCAGCTTAGACAGGGGGCGCCGCGAGCAGTACTTC. Residues: CASSLDRGRREQYF.

This clonotype was seen a handful of times. The rearrangement uses TRBV12-3 or TRBV12-4 and TRBJ2-1, with D tentatively TRBD1 or TRBD2 (5 bases each). This CDR3 contains 13 residues. The germline V and J ends were trimmed by 4 bases and 10 bases, with 14 bases remaining between them. CDR3 sequence reads: CASSSGRELEQFF. In DNA, the CDR3 is TGTGCCAGCAGTTCAGGGAGAGAACTCGAGCAGTTCTTC.

The chain is built from TRBV6-5 and TRBJ2-7, with D hard to call. This CDR3 is 12 amino acids long. Deletions cut 4 bases from V and 5 bases from J, with 9 bases between. Germline-derived CDR1 and CDR2 are MNHEY and SVGAGI. This CDR3 reads CASSSGGDEQYF. The CDR3 DNA follows: TGTGCCAGCAGTTCTGGCGGCGACGAGCAGTACTTC.

The V call is TRBV20-1, the J call TRBJ2-3; D is perhaps TRBD2 (6 bases). V was clipped by 5 bases and J by 3 bases, with 12 bases between them. Germline V gene data show CDR1 as DFQATT and CDR2 as SNEGSKA (reference sequence). CDR3 length: 13 amino acids. The CDR3 bases are TGCAGTGCTGGCAGGAGGGCGACAGATACGCAGTATTTT. Translating it yields CSAGRRATDTQYF.

In this sample, this clonotype turned up many times. This chain joins TRBV29-1 and TRBJ2-3; D gene unclear. Germline values: CDR1 SQVTM, CDR2 ANQGSEA. Between the trimmed V and J ends, which lost 4 bases and 0 bases, there was a span of 17 bases. The CDR3 spans 16 residues. CDR3 protein: CSVGAHSAVSTDTQYF. The CDR3, as DNA: TGCAGCGTTGGAGCCCACTCGGCTGTTAGCACAGATACGCAGTATTTT.

This clonotype was observed many times. This chain links TRBV13 with TRBJ2-3; a weak D match, TRBD1 (5 bases). The CDR3 runs 12 residues. Germline V lookup: CDR1 PRHDT, CDR2 FYEKMQ (reference sequence). Trimming stripped 5 bases from V and 5 bases from J, with 8 bases between. CDR3 nucleotides: TGTGCCAGCAGCCCCCAGGGAGATACGCAGTATTTT. This sequence encodes CASSPQGDTQYF.

This clonotype was seen a handful of times. The CDR3 region has the DNA TGTGCCAGCAGCTTAGATACCCTCCGGGATCAGCCCCAGCATTTT. Translated, it gives CASSLDTLRDQPQHF. The chain links TRBV11-2 to TRBJ1-5, with D unclear. Trimming shortened V by 0 bases and J by 5 bases, and 11 bases separated the two germline ends. The CDR3 consists of 15 residues. Germline V CDR1 and CDR2: SGHAT, FQNNGV.

This clonotype was detected a few times. V and J are TRBV12-3 or TRBV12-4 and TRBJ1-6; 10 bases line up with TRBD1. CDR3 length: 17 residues. V was clipped by 3 bases and J by 9 bases; unmatched bases: 11. As DNA, the CDR3 is TGTGCCAGCAGTTTTCTGGGACAGGGGATTGCGGCTTCACCCCTCCACTTT. It is translated as CASSFLGQGIAASPLHF.

The rearrangement joins TRBV29-1 to TRBJ2-4; D is undetermined. Trimming cost V 2 bases and J 8 bases, with 7 bases left between them. CDR1 is SQVTM, CDR2 ANQGSEA, per germline. This CDR3 region has 11 residues. The CDR3 loop reads CSVEQKDIQYF. The CDR3 DNA reads as TGCAGCGTTGAACAGAAAGACATTCAGTACTTC.

This clonotype was counted only a few times. One end of the junction varies from germline; a read error may be responsible. V is TRBV7-9 and J is TRBJ2-7, with TRBD2 identical over 8 bases. The CDR3 contains 14 residues. Looked up from germline, CDR1 is SEHNR and CDR2 is FQNEAQ (reference sequence). The CDR3 coding sequence is TGTGCCAGCAGCATAGCGGGACCCACCGACGAGCAGTACTTC. This codes for CASSIAGPTDEQYF.

The genes are TRBV6-2 or TRBV6-3 and TRBJ2-1; unclear D gene. Germline V gene data show CDR1 as MNHEY and CDR2 as SVGEGT. The CDR3 sequence is 13 residues long. V was cut by 6 bases and J by 4 bases, with 10 bases left in between. The CDR3 protein is CASSRLGYNEQFF. The CDR3 region has the DNA TGTGCCAGCAGCCGTCTAGGATACAATGAGCAGTTCTTC.

This clonotype was counted ten times or more. The chain employs TRBV4-3 and TRBJ2-2; possible D gene TRBD2, 6 bases. This CDR3 contains 17 residues. The germline V gene encodes CDR1 LGHNA and CDR2 YSLEER. Trimming removed 0 bases from V and 3 bases from J, with 14 bases in between. The DNA for the CDR3 is TGCGCCAGCAGCCAAGATTTTGGCGGGATGCACACCGGGGAGCTGTTTTTT. This sequence encodes CASSQDFGGMHTGELFF.

This clonotype has just a few counts. The chain uses TRBV20-1 and TRBJ2-5; 9 bases match TRBD2. The V segment lost 6 bases and the J segment 5 bases; nucleotides outside the gene matches: 13. This CDR3 is 15 amino acids long. Per germline, CDR1 DFQATT and CDR2 SNEGSKA (reference sequence). Here the CDR3 DNA reads TGCAGTGCCACACCGGGACTAGCAATCCTGGAGACCCAGTACTTC. Amino acids: CSATPGLAILETQYF.

The table lists this clonotype with a few counts. The rearrangement joins TRBV20-1 to TRBJ1-5; D is uncertain. The V gene's germline CDR1 is DFQATT and CDR2 SNEGSKA (reference sequence). V lost 0 bases, J lost 0 bases, and 12 bases lay in between. The CDR3 runs 16 residues. CDR3 sequence reads: CSARDVTAYSNQPQHF. CDR3 sequence (DNA): TGCAGTGCTAGAGATGTTACAGCTTATAGCAATCAGCCCCAGCATTTT.

This clonotype was found a few times. The gene calls are TRBV6-2 or TRBV6-3 and TRBJ2-2; perhaps TRBD2 as D (6 bases). CDR1 is MNHEY, CDR2 SVGEGT, per germline. The germline V and J ends were trimmed by 0 bases and 2 bases, with 19 bases remaining between them. The CDR3 runs 19 residues. CDR3 in amino acids: CASSYSLRRVLINTGELFF. CDR3 coding DNA: TGTGCCAGCAGTTACTCCTTGAGGAGGGTCCTCATTAACACCGGGGAGCTGTTTTTT.

V and J are TRBV20-1 and TRBJ2-3; tentatively, D is TRBD1 or TRBD2 (5 bases each). In germline, CDR1 is DFQATT, CDR2 SNEGSKA (reference sequence). V was trimmed by 7 bases and J by 0 bases, leaving 23 bases between them. The CDR3 totals 17 residues. The CDR3 nucleotides are TGCAGTGGTCCCGACCAGAGGGACCCCGATAGCACAGATACGCAGTATTTT. Translated: CSGPDQRDPDSTDTQYF.

This chain connects TRBV15 to TRBJ1-2, with D unclear. This CDR3 spans 16 amino acids. Trimming removed 1 base from V and 4 bases from J, with 16 bases in between. Germline lookup yields CDR1 LNHNV and CDR2 YYDKDF (reference sequence). CDR3 in amino acids: CATSRGGGRSTYGYTF. Here the CDR3 DNA reads TGTGCCACCAGCAGAGGTGGAGGGAGGTCGACCTATGGCTACACCTTC.

As regards this clonotype: The junction and the germline gene differ at one end; a read error may be behind it. This sequence joins TRBV5-1 and TRBJ2-6; 9 bases agree with TRBD1. The CDR3 is made up of 15 amino acids. The germline gives CDR1 SGHRS, CDR2 YFSETQ. The chain's CDR3 is CPSSIQGAEANVLTF. CDR3 bases: TGCCCCAGCAGCATACAGGGGGCAGAGGCCAACGTCCTGACTTTC. The whole variable domain, remainder taken from reference TRBV5-1 and TRBJ2-6, is KAGVTQTPRYLIKTRGQQVTLSCSPISGHRSVSWYQQTPGQGLQFLFEYFSETQRNKGNFPGRFSGRQFSNSRSEMNVSTLELGDSALYLCPSSIQGAEANVLTFGAGSRLTVL.

This chain uses TRBV30 with TRBJ2-7; D gene ambiguous. Per the germline V gene, CDR1 is GTSNPN and CDR2 is SVGIG (reference sequence). The CDR3 runs to 11 residues. V lost 2 bases and J lost 4, with 6 bases in between. CDR3 region: CAWSMEYEQYF. DNA of the CDR3: TGTGCCTGGAGTATGGAATACGAGCAGTACTTC.

The V gene is TRBV10-3, the J gene TRBJ2-7, with TRBD2 matching over 13 bases. Germline trimming cut 7 bases from V and 4 bases from J; bases unmatched to any gene: 22. The CDR3 runs to 20 residues. CDR1 is ENHRY and CDR2 is SYGVKD in the germline V gene. The CDR3 protein is CAITTSSTGTSGTRRYEQYF. In DNA, the CDR3 is TGTGCCATCACCACCTCATCTACCGGGACTAGCGGGACGAGAAGATACGAGCAGTACTTC.

This chain links TRBV7-6 with TRBJ2-1, with 14 bases matching TRBD2. With V trimmed by 8 bases and J by 9 bases, 9 bases remained unmatched. The CDR3 loop spans 15 amino acids. Germline CDR1 and CDR2: SGHVS and FNYEAQ. CDR3 residues: CASSTGLAGEFEQFF. The CDR3 bases are TGTGCCAGCTCAACGGGACTAGCGGGAGAGTTTGAGCAGTTCTTC.